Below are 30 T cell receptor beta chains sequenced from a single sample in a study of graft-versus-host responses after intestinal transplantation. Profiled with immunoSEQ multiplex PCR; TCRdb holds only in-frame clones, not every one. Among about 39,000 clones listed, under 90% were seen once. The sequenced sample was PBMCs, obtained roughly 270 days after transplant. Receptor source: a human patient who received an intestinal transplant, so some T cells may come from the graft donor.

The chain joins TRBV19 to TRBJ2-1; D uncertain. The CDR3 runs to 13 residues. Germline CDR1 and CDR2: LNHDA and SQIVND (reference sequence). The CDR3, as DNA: TGTGGCACGGCTCAAAACCACCTTAATGAGCAGTTCTTC. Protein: CGTAQNHLNEQFF. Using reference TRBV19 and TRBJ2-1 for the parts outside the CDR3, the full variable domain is DGGITQSPKYLFRKEGQNVTLSCEQNLNHDAMYWYRQDPGQGLRLIYYSQIVNDFQKGDIAEGYSVSREKKESFPLTVTSAQKNPTAFYLCGTAQNHLNEQFFGPGTRLTVL.

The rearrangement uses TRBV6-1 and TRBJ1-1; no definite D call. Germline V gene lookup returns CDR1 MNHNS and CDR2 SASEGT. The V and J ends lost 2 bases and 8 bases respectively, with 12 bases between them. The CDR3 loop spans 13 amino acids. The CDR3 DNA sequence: TGTGCCAGCAGTGAATCCGGACGGCAGGAAGCTTTCTTT. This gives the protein CASSESGRQEAFF.

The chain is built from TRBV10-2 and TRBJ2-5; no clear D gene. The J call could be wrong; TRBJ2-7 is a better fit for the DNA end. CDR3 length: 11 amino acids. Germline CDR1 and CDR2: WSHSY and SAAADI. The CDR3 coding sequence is TGCGCCAGCAGTGACGGATACGAGCAGTACTTC. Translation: CASSDGYEQYF.

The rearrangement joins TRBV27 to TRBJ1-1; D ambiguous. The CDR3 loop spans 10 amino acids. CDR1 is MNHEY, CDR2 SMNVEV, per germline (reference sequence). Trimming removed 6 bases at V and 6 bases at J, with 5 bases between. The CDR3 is CASRYAEAFF. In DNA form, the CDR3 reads TGTGCCAGCAGGTATGCTGAAGCTTTCTTT.

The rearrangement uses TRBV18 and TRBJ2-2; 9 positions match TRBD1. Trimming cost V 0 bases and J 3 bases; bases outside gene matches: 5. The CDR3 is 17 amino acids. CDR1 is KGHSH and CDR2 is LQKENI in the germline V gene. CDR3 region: CASSPPGTGLDTGELFF. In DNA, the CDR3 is TGTGCCAGCTCACCACCCGGGACAGGGTTGGACACCGGGGAGCTGTTTTTT.

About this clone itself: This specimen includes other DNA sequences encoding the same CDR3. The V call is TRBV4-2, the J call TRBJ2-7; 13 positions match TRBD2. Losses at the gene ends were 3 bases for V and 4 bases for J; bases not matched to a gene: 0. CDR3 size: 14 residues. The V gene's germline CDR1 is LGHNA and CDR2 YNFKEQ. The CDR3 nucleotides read TGTGCCAGCAGCCAGGGACTAGCGGGGTACGAGCAGTACTTC. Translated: CASSQGLAGYEQYF.

CDR3 region: CASSTGTSGGEETQYF. The CDR3 DNA reads as TGTGCCAGCAGCACCGGGACTAGCGGGGGGGAAGAGACCCAGTACTTC. This sequence joins TRBV11-3 and TRBJ2-5; TRBD2 matches at 16 bases. Trimming at V came to 5 bases and at J to 3 bases, leaving 3 bases not matched to a gene. This CDR3 contains 16 residues. The V gene's germline CDR1 is SGHNT and CDR2 YENEEA. Together with reference TRBV11-3 and TRBJ2-5, the CDR3 gives the full variable domain: EAGVVQSPRYKIIEKKQPVAFWCNPISGHNTLYWYLQNLGQGPELLIRYENEEAVDDSQLPKDRFSAERLKGVDSTLKIQPAELGDSAVYLCASSTGTSGGEETQYFGPGTRLLVL.

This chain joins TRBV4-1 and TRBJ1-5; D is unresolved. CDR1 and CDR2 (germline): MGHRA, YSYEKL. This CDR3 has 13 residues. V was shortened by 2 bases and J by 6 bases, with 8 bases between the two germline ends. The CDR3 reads CASSQKGFQPQHF. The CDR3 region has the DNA TGCGCCAGCAGCCAAAAAGGATTTCAGCCCCAGCATTTT.

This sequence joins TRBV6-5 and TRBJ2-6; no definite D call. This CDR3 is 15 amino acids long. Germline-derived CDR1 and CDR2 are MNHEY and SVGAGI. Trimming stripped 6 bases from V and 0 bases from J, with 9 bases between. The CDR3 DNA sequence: TGTGCCAGCAGGCACGTTGACTCTGGGGCCAACGTCCTGACTTTC. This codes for CASRHVDSGANVLTF.

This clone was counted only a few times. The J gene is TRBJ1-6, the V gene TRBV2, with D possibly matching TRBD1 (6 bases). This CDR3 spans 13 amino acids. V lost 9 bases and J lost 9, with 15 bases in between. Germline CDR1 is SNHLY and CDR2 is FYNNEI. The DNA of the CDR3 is TGTGCCAGTTCCGGGACATGGCTTTCACCCCTCCACTTT. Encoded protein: CASSGTWLSPLHF.

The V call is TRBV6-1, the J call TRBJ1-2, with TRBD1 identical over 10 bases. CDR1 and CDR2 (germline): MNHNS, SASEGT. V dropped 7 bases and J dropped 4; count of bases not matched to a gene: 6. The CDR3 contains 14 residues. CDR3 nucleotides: TGTGCCAGCACCGATGGACAGGGGGTCTATGGCTACACCTTC. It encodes CASTDGQGVYGYTF.

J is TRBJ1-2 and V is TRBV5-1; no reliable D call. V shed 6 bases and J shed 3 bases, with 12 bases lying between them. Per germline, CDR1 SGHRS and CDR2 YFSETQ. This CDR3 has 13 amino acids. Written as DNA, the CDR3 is TGCGCCAGCACCCTCGACGGGGACTATGGCTACACCTTC. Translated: CASTLDGDYGYTF. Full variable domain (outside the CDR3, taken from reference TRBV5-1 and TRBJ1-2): KAGVTQTPRYLIKTRGQQVTLSCSPISGHRSVSWYQQTPGQGLQFLFEYFSETQRNKGNFPGRFSGRQFSNSRSEMNVSTLELGDSALYLCASTLDGDYGYTFGSGTRLTVV.

The DNA for the CDR3 is TGTGCCAGTAGTATAGTTCGCGACAGAAGGTTTTATGGCTACACCTTC. It yields the protein CASSIVRDRRFYGYTF. The chain is built from TRBV19 and TRBJ1-2; D is perhaps TRBD1 (5 bases). CDR3 length: 16 residues. V dropped 1 base and J dropped 5 bases, with 17 bases sitting between them. In germline, CDR1 is LNHDA, CDR2 SQIVND (reference sequence).

The CDR3: CASSSLAGGNTGELFF. CDR3 in DNA: TGTGCCAGCAGTTCATTAGCGGGGGGGAACACCGGGGAGCTGTTTTTT. The chain has TRBV6-6 and TRBJ2-2, with TRBD2 matching 10 bases. Per the germline V gene, CDR1 is MNHNY and CDR2 is SVGAGI (reference sequence). V lost 4 bases to trimming and J lost 1 base; unmatched junction nucleotides: 3. The length of the CDR3 is 16 residues.

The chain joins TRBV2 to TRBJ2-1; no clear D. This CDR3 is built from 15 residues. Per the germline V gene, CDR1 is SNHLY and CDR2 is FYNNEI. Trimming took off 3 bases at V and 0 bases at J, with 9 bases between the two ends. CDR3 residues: CASSDRLSSYNEQFF. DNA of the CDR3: TGTGCCAGCAGTGATAGGCTTAGCTCCTACAATGAGCAGTTCTTC.

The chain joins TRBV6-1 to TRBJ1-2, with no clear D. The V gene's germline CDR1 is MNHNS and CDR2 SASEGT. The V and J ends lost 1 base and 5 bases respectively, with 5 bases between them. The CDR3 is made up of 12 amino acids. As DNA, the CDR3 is TGTGCCAGCAGTGAAGACGTTTATGGCTACACCTTC. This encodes CASSEDVYGYTF.

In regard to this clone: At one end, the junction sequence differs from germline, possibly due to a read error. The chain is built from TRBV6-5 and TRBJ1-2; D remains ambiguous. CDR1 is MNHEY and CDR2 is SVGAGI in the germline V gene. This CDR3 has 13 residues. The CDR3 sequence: CATRSGPNHGYTF. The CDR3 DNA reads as TGTGCCACGCGCTCCGGGCCTAACCATGGCTACACCTTC.

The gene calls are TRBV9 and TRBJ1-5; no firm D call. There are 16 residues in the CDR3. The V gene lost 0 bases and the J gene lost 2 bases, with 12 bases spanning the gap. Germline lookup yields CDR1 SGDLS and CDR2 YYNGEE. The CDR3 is CASSVGGPGGNQPQHF. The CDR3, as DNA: TGTGCCAGCAGCGTAGGTGGTCCGGGCGGCAATCAGCCCCAGCATTTT. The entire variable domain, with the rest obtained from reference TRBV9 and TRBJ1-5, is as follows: DSGVTQTPKHLITATGQRVTLRCSPRSGDLSVYWYQQSLDQGLQFLIQYYNGEERAKGNILERFSAQQFPDLHSELNLSSLELGDSALYFCASSVGGPGGNQPQHFGDGTRLSIL.

CDR3 protein: CASSVEAGGTGELFF. The CDR3 nucleotides read TGTGCCAGCAGCGTAGAGGCAGGGGGCACCGGGGAGCTGTTTTTT. The rearrangement uses TRBV9 and TRBJ2-2; 7 bases line up with TRBD1. Germline V gene sequence: CDR1 SGDLS, CDR2 YYNGEE. V dropped 0 bases and J dropped 4; count of bases not matched to a gene: 3. The CDR3 consists of 15 residues.

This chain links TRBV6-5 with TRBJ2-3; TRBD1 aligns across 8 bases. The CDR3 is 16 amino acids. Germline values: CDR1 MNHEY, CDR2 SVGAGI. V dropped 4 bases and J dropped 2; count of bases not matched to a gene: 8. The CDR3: CASSLRQGAITDTQYF. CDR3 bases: TGTGCCAGCAGTTTACGGCAGGGGGCAATCACAGATACGCAGTATTTT.

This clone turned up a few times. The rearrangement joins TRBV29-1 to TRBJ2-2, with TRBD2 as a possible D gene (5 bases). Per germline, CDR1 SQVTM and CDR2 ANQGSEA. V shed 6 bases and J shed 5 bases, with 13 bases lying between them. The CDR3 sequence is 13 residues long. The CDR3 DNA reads TGCAGCGTCCCTACAGAGGGAACCGGGGAGCTGTTTTTT. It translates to CSVPTEGTGELFF.

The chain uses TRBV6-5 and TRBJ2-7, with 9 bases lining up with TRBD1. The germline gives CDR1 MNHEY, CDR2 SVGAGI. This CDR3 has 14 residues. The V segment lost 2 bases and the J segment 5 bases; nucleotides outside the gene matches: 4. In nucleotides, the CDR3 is TGTGCCAGCAGTTACCGGGACAGGGACCACGAGCAGTACTTC. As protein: CASSYRDRDHEQYF.

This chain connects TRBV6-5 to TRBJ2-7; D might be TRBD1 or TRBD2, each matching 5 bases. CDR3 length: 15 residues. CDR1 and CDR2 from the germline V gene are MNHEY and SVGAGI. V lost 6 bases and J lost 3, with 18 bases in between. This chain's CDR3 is CASSPTGSGRYEQYF. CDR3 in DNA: TGTGCCAGCAGCCCCACCGGGTCGGGGCGCTACGAGCAGTACTTC.

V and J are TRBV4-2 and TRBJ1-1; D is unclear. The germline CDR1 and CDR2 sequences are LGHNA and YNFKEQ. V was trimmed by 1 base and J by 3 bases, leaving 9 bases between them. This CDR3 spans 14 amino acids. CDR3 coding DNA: TGTGCCAGCAGCCAAGTTCAAGAGTACACTGAAGCTTTCTTT. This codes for CASSQVQEYTEAFF.

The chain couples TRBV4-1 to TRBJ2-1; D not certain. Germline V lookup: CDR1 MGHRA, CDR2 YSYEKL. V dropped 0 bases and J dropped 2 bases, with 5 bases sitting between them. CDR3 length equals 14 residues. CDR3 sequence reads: CASSQDPPYNEQFF. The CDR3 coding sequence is TGCGCCAGCAGCCAAGATCCTCCCTACAATGAGCAGTTCTTC.

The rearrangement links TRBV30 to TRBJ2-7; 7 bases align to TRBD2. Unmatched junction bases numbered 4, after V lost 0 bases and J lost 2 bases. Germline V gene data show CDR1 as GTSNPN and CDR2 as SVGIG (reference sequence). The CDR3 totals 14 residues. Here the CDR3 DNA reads TGTGCCTGGAGTGTAGTTGGGGGGGCCTACGAGCAGTACTTC. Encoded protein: CAWSVVGGAYEQYF.

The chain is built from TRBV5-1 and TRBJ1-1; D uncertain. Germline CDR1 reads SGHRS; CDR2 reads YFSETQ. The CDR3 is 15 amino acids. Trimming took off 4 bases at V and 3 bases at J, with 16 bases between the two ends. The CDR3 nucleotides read TGCGCCAGCAGCCCCTCGCCCGGTAGTGACACTGAAGCTTTCTTT. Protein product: CASSPSPGSDTEAFF.

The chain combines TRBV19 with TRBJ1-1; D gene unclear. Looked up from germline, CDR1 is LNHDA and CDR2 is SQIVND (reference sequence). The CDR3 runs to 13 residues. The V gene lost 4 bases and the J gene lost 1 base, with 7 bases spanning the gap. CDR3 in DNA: TGTGCCAGTAGTAAGCCGGCGAACACTGAAGCTTTCTTT. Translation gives CASSKPANTEAFF. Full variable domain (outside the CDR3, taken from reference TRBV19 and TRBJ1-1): DGGITQSPKYLFRKEGQNVTLSCEQNLNHDAMYWYRQDPGQGLRLIYYSQIVNDFQKGDIAEGYSVSREKKESFPLTVTSAQKNPTAFYLCASSKPANTEAFFGQGTRLTVV.

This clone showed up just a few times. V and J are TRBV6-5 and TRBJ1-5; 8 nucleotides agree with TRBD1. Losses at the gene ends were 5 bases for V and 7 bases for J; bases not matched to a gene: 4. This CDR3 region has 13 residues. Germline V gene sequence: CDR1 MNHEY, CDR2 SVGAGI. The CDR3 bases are TGTGCCAGCAGTGGGACAGGACAACAGCCCCAGCATTTT. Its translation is CASSGTGQQPQHF.

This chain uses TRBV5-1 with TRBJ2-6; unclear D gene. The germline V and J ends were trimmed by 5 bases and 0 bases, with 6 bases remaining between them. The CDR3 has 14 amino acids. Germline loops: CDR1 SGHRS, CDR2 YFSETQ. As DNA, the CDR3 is TGCGCCAGCAGATGGGGCTCTGGGGCCAACGTCCTGACTTTC. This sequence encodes CASRWGSGANVLTF.